This T cell receptor (beta chain) was identified in a study of T cell responses to AZD1222 COVID-19 vaccine. Clones were read by immunoSEQ multiplex PCR, and TCRdb kept only the in-frame ones, dropping some. Among about 160,000 clones listed, 85% to 90% were seen once. The ends lost 0 bases at V and 0 bases at J; junction bases unmatched: 2. From germline, CDR1 is SGHRS and CDR2 YFSETQ. This CDR3 has 15 amino acids. Points on this clone: The sample holds other DNA sequences that translate to the same CDR3.

This clonotype was sampled from an adult who received the AZD1222 COVID-19 vaccine. J is TRBJ2-7 and V is TRBV5-1, with 8 bases lining up with TRBD1. The source material was peripheral blood, sampled 28 days after the second AZD1222 dose. This CDR3 reads CASSLGQGLSYEQYF. The CDR3 coding sequence is TGCGCCAGCAGCTTGGGACAGGGGCTCTCCTACGAGCAGTACTTC.